Listed below are T cell receptor beta chains from one sample, sequenced in a study of cytomegalovirus exposure and HLA in healthy donors. Some clones are missing from TCRdb's copy, which holds only in-frame ones; the method was immunoSEQ multiplex PCR. The table shows about 200,000 clones, with about 12% occurring only once. The source material was PBMCs. These receptors came from a man in his fifties or sixties in good health and CMV-seropositive. The CDR3 runs from the conserved cysteine through the conserved F or W. Each record gives: V gene, D gene, clone size, CDR3 protein. The D gene is left open where the match is weak. Some rows mark clone size as missing; the rest say once, few, many or name a class of expanded clone.

v_gene: TRBV21-1
d_gene: NA
abundance: NA
CDR3aa: CASRARYRSSYEQYF

v_gene: TRBV28
d_gene: NA
abundance: NA
CDR3aa: CASTTGQPQHF

v_gene: TRBV13
d_gene: NA
abundance: few
CDR3aa: CASSLGIGGGHNEQFF

v_gene: TRBV6-5
d_gene: TRBD2
abundance: NA
CDR3aa: CASSYLGGSTDTQYF

v_gene: TRBV29-1
d_gene: NA
abundance: few
CDR3aa: CSVKGREYEQYF

v_gene: TRBV7-2
d_gene: NA
abundance: NA
CDR3aa: CASSSNTGSPNSPLHF

v_gene: TRBV19
d_gene: NA
abundance: NA
CDR3aa: CASSVYEVAGNTIYF

v_gene: TRBV18
d_gene: NA
abundance: once
CDR3aa: CASSLTDNSPLHF

v_gene: TRBV30
d_gene: TRBD1
abundance: few
CDR3aa: CAWRDRFSGANVLTF

v_gene: TRBV9
d_gene: TRBD1
abundance: few
CDR3aa: CASSAGTGRAFF

v_gene: TRBV7-9
d_gene: NA
abundance: few
CDR3aa: CASSPGIGRNYGYTF

v_gene: TRBV11-2
d_gene: NA
abundance: NA
CDR3aa: CASSPNRRTNEKLFF

v_gene: TRBV13
d_gene: NA
abundance: few
CDR3aa: CASRKESYEQYF

v_gene: TRBV7-2
d_gene: NA
abundance: NA
CDR3aa: CASSLGVRVNTGELFF

v_gene: TRBV29-1
d_gene: TRBD2
abundance: NA
CDR3aa: CSGEGLAAPTQYF

v_gene: TRBV10-3
d_gene: NA
abundance: NA
CDR3aa: CAISPDQETQYF

v_gene: TRBV7-3
d_gene: NA
abundance: few
CDR3aa: CASSPTGGTTDTQYF

v_gene: TRBV7-3
d_gene: NA
abundance: NA
CDR3aa: CASSLKGGLDGYTF

v_gene: TRBV6-4
d_gene: NA
abundance: NA
CDR3aa: CASSEEQGFSGELFF

v_gene: TRBV4-2
d_gene: TRBD2
abundance: NA
CDR3aa: CASSQGTSGHNEQFF

v_gene: TRBV27
d_gene: NA
abundance: few
CDR3aa: CASTIAANTDTQYF

v_gene: TRBV6-5
d_gene: NA
abundance: NA
CDR3aa: CASSYFRTVNYSYTF